This TCR beta chain was captured by sequencing in a study of post-analysis software for immune sequencing data. Study-wide results and limits: Multiple sclerosis was associated with a significant reduction in normalized Chao1 diversity relative to controls. Elevated frequency relative to controls characterized a handful of TRBV segments in patients, TRBV5-6, TRBV5-1 and TRBV20-1 among them. F-measure co-clustering was strong for batch-matched samples.

Unique molecular identifiers had been added to the TCR beta cDNA libraries. Each sample of roughly 0.95 to 10 million input T cells yielded 500,000 or so cDNA molecules, so each molecule approximated one T cell. TCRdb called the PCR reads again in MiXCR, with one record for every CDR3 protein. The profile shows about 540,000 distinct CDR3 sequences, 30% to 40% of them singletons. Germline loops: CDR1 SGHKS, CDR2 YYEKEE (reference sequence). This CDR3 is 12 amino acids long. Trimming pared 4 bases from V and 6 bases from J, leaving 10 bases between. This clonotype was observed a few times. What it binds is unknown.

V usage is TRBV5-5 and J usage is TRBJ1-1; D unresolved. Sequencing input: blood. The TCR originated in a girl aged 2-17 years with multiple sclerosis. CDR3 DNA: TGTGCCAGCAGCCTCGAACCTTCTGAAGCTTTCTTT. The encoded protein is CASSLEPSEAFF.